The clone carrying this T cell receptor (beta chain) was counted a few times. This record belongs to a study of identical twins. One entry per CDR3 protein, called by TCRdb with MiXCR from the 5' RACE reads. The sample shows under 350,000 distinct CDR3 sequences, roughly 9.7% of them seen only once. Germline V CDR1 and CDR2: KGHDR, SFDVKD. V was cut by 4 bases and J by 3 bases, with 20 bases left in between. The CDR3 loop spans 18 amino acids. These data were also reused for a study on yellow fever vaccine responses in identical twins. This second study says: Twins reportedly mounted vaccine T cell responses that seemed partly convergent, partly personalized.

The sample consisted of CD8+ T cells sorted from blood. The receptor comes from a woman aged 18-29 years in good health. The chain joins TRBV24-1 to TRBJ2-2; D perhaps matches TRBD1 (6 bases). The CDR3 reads CATSDPNTAGTHTGELFF. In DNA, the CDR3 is TGTGCCACCAGTGACCCGAACACCGCCGGGACACACACCGGGGAGCTGTTTTTT.